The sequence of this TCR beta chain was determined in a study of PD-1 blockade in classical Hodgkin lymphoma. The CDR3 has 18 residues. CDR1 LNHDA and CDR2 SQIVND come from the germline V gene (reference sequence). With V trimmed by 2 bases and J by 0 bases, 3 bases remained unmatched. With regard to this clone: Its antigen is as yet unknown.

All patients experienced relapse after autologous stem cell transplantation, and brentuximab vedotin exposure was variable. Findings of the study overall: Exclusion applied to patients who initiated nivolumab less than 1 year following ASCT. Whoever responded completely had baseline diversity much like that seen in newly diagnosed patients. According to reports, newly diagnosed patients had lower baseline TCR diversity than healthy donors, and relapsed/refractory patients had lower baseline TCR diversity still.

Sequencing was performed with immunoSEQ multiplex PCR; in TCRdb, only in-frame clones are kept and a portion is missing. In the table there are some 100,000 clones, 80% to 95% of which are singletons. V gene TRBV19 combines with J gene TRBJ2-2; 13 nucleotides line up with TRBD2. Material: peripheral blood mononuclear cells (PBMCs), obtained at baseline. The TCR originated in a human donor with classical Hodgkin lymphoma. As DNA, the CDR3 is TGTGCCAGTAGTATACTACTAGCGGGAGGGCCGAACACCGGGGAGCTGTTTTTT. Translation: CASSILLAGGPNTGELFF.